The 27 T cell receptor beta chains in this list originate from one sample, sequenced in a study of CXCR3-negative and CXCR3-positive naive CD8 T cells. Study-level points and caveats: Higher TRB CDR3 hydrophobicity marked CXCR3-positive naive cells relative to CXCR3-negative naive cells.

Their recognized antigens are unknown. cDNA libraries for TRB were generated by 5' RACE incorporating UMI labels. No DNA is given; TCRdb re-called the 5' RACE reads and lists each CDR3 protein once. This sample's table has approximately 88,000 distinct CDR3 sequences. The sequenced material came from naive CXCR3+ CD8+ T cells from blood. Subset in this sample: CD45RO-CCR7+CD27+CD95- naive CD8+ T cells expressing CXCR3 (TNR3+). Receptors originate from a human donor in good health. Some clones in this sample may be carry-over from other donors' samples.

V is TRBV29-1 and J is TRBJ1-1. Germline CDR1 and CDR2: SQVTM and ANQGSEA. The CDR3 runs to 15 residues. The CDR3 here is CSVEGTVGEDTEAFF.

The chain employs TRBV7-2 and TRBJ2-7; TCRdb lists TRBD1, though no DNA is available to test this call. Germline values: CDR1 SGHTA, CDR2 FQGNSA. The CDR3 has 13 amino acids. The CDR3 reads CASSSTGYYEQYF.

This sequence joins TRBV4-1 and TRBJ2-2; the D call from TCRdb, TRBD1, cannot be confirmed without DNA. The CDR3 totals 17 residues. Germline V gene lookup returns CDR1 MGHRA and CDR2 YSYEKL. CDR3 sequence: CASSQAWGGTNTGELFF.

This rearrangement joins TRBV6-2 or TRBV6-3 to TRBJ2-7; TCRdb lists TRBD1, though no DNA is available to test this call. Germline V lookup: CDR1 MNHEY, CDR2 SVGEGT. This CDR3 spans 13 amino acids. The CDR3 sequence is CASSLKQAYEQYF.

The chain joins TRBV2 to TRBJ2-3; checking the TCRdb D call of TRBD1 is not possible without DNA. CDR1 SNHLY and CDR2 FYNNEI come from the germline V gene. The CDR3 loop spans 14 amino acids. CDR3 amino acids: CASSEQGFTDTQYF.

The V and J genes are TRBV6-9 and TRBJ2-7; there is no DNA to check the TCRdb D call of TRBD2. Germline V gene sequence: CDR1 MNHGY, CDR2 SVAAGI. CDR3 length: 14 residues. CDR3 protein: CASRQRSSIYEQYF.

The J gene is TRBJ2-2, the V gene TRBV5-1; TCRdb reports TRBD1, a call that lacks DNA to check it against. This CDR3 has 16 amino acids. CDR1 and CDR2 from the germline V gene are SGHRS and YFSETQ. The CDR3: CASSLEQGEVTGELFF.

The V call is TRBV4-2, the J call TRBJ1-1; TCRdb's D gene call, TRBD1, goes unchecked for lack of DNA. CDR3 length: 15 amino acids. Germline CDR1 and CDR2: LGHNA and YNFKEQ. The chain's CDR3 is CASSQETGANTEAFF.

CDR3: CASSSPGQRDNEQFF. V is TRBV5-4 and J is TRBJ2-1; TCRdb's assignment of TRBD1 cannot be checked, as there is no DNA. Germline V CDR1 and CDR2: SGHNT, YYREEE (reference sequence). This CDR3 comprises 15 residues.

The genes are TRBV6-2 or TRBV6-3 and TRBJ2-7. The CDR3 is 15 amino acids. The germline V gene has CDR1 MNHEY and CDR2 SVGEGT. CDR3 sequence reads: CASSYSGSAAAEQYF.

The chain carries TRBV19 and TRBJ1-1; TCRdb gives TRBD1 as the D gene, but with no DNA this cannot be confirmed. This CDR3 comprises 14 residues. Germline V gene data show CDR1 as LNHDA and CDR2 as SQIVND (reference sequence). CDR3 sequence: CASSLTRGNTEAFF. Combining the CDR3 with reference TRBV19 and TRBJ1-1 gives the whole variable domain DGGITQSPKYLFRKEGQNVTLSCEQNLNHDAMYWYRQDPGQGLRLIYYSQIVNDFQKGDIAEGYSVSREKKESFPLTVTSAQKNPTAFYLCASSLTRGNTEAFFGQGTRLTVV.

The chain couples TRBV28 to TRBJ2-3. The CDR3 covers 15 residues. The V gene's germline CDR1 is MDHEN and CDR2 SYDVKM. The CDR3 protein is CASSLIGRSTDTQYF.

V gene TRBV6-2 or TRBV6-3 combines with J gene TRBJ1-1; TCRdb lists TRBD1, though no DNA is available to test this call. Germline CDR1 MNHEY, CDR2 SVGEGT. The CDR3 has 13 residues. The CDR3 is CASSPQGNTEAFF.

This chain uses TRBV20-1 with TRBJ2-5; TCRdb's D call, TRBD1, is unchecked because there is no DNA. Germline CDR1 is DFQATT and CDR2 is SNEGSKA (reference sequence). The CDR3 consists of 16 residues. CDR3 residues: CSAREDKAFRSADQYF.

The chain is built from TRBV28 and TRBJ1-5; TCRdb's assignment of TRBD1 cannot be checked, as there is no DNA. The CDR3 length is 17 residues. The V gene's germline CDR1 is MDHEN and CDR2 SYDVKM. The CDR3: CASSLRGVGVQNQPQHF.

This chain joins TRBV5-5 and TRBJ2-7; the TCRdb D gene call, TRBD2, has no DNA to confirm it. This CDR3 is built from 17 residues. The germline CDR1 and CDR2 sequences are SGHKS and YYEKEE (reference sequence). The CDR3 region is CASSLGPLRDSSYEQYF. Combining the CDR3 with reference TRBV5-5 and TRBJ2-7 gives the whole variable domain DAGVTQSPTHLIKTRGQQVTLRCSPISGHKSVSWYQQVLGQGPQFIFQYYEKEERGRGNFPDRFSARQFPNYSSELNVNALLLGDSALYLCASSLGPLRDSSYEQYFGPGTRLTVT.

This chain connects TRBV5-1 to TRBJ1-1; the TCRdb call, TRBD1, lacks DNA for checking. This CDR3 comprises 15 residues. Germline loops: CDR1 SGHRS, CDR2 YFSETQ. The CDR3 spells CASSLAGTANTEAFF.

The J gene is TRBJ2-3, the V gene TRBV11-3. Looked up from germline, CDR1 is SGHNT and CDR2 is YENEEA. This CDR3 has 13 residues. The CDR3 loop reads CASSSRTNKTQYF.

CDR3 loop: CASSFGLGKGTQYF. The genes are TRBV12-3 or TRBV12-4 and TRBJ2-5; TCRdb's D gene call, TRBD1, goes unchecked for lack of DNA. The CDR3 is made up of 14 amino acids.

V usage is TRBV27 and J usage is TRBJ2-7; TCRdb outputs TRBD2, but without DNA this stays unchecked. This CDR3 has 15 residues. Germline V CDR1 and CDR2: MNHEY, SMNVEV (reference sequence). The CDR3 loop is CATEGGGDGFYEQYF.

The chain uses TRBV14 and TRBJ2-7; TCRdb proposes TRBD1, but this gene call is untestable without DNA. Germline CDR1 reads SGHDN; CDR2 reads FVKESK. CDR3 size: 14 residues. The CDR3 region is CASSQGTGGYEQYF. The entire variable domain, with the rest obtained from reference TRBV14 and TRBJ2-7, is as follows: EAGVTQFPSHSVIEKGQTVTLRCDPISGHDNLYWYRRVMGKEIKFLLHFVKESKQDESGMPNNRFLAERTGGTYSTLKVQPAELEDSGVYFCASSQGTGGYEQYFGPGTRLTVT.

The rearrangement joins TRBV2 to TRBJ2-3; the D gene TCRdb calls, TRBD1, cannot be checked with no DNA. Germline-derived CDR1 and CDR2 are SNHLY and FYNNEI. This CDR3 has 16 amino acids. CDR3 sequence: CASSTTHRGRTDTQYF.

The rearrangement links TRBV28 to TRBJ2-1; the D gene TCRdb calls, TRBD1, cannot be checked with no DNA. Germline V gene data show CDR1 as MDHEN and CDR2 as SYDVKM. CDR3 size: 16 residues. The CDR3: CASSPNTGSSYNEQFF.

The rearrangement uses TRBV7-3 and TRBJ2-5. The V gene's germline CDR1 is SGHTA and CDR2 FQGTGA. CDR3 length equals 14 residues. CDR3 sequence reads: CASSLTRQQETQYF. Together with reference TRBV7-3 and TRBJ2-5, the CDR3 gives the full variable domain: GAGVSQTPSNKVTEKGKYVELRCDPISGHTALYWYRQSLGQGPEFLIYFQGTGAADDSGLPNDRFFAVRPEGSVSTLKIQRTERGDSAVYLCASSLTRQQETQYFGPGTRLLVL.

CDR3 residues: CASSQDHGGWYGYTF. The chain uses TRBV14 and TRBJ1-2. The CDR3 is 15 residues long. Per the germline V gene, CDR1 is SGHDN and CDR2 is FVKESK.

The rearrangement joins TRBV7-9 to TRBJ2-5. From germline, CDR1 is SEHNR and CDR2 FQNEAQ (reference sequence). This CDR3 spans 13 amino acids. This CDR3 reads CASSSALTETQYF.

This chain joins TRBV29-1 and TRBJ1-1. The germline gives CDR1 SQVTM, CDR2 ANQGSEA. The CDR3 extends over 12 amino acids. The CDR3 protein is CSVPLGNTEAFF.